This T cell receptor beta chain was observed in a study of blood T cell repertoires in COVID-19. The overall study: Samples representing acute and convalescent COVID-19 were sourced from the United States, Italy and Spain. The cDNA or gDNA used as material had been derived from T cells, B-cell-depleted T cells, or PBMCs.

Concerning this clone: At one end the junction does not follow the germline gene, possibly because of a read error.

The length of the CDR3 is 12 residues. Germline CDR1 MNHEY, CDR2 SVGEGT. In the authors' methods: Amplification of reference gene primers provided the estimated nucleated cell counts. The table came from immunoSEQ multiplex PCR; TCRdb's copy has only in-frame clones and leaves some out. The V and J calls and clone size are taken from that table; D and trimming were inferred from the DNA. This sample has approximately 80,000 clones, with roughly 85% found just once. This chain connects TRBV6-2 or TRBV6-3 to TRBJ2-1; 8 nucleotides align to TRBD2. The sequenced sample consisted of peripheral blood. The sequence came from a human donor in a cohort sampled during active COVID-19. CDR3 amino acids: CASSHPGLAAVF. The DNA of the CDR3 is TGTGCCAGCAGCCACCCTGGACTAGCTGCCGTCTTC.